This T cell receptor (beta chain) was sequenced in a study of cytomegalovirus exposure and HLA in healthy donors. At the level of the study: Among 150 million to 200 million T cells, an earlier analysis found 95 million to 140 million unique TCR beta sequences.

PCR used 60 Vbeta primers and 13 Jbeta primers. TCRdb's table, derived via immunoSEQ multiplex PCR, lists solely in-frame clones and lacks some. The sample consists of about 120,000 clones, roughly 62% of them appearing once. CDR1 is MNHNY and CDR2 is SVGAGI in the germline V gene (reference sequence). V was cut by 2 bases and J by 6 bases, with 5 bases left in between. The CDR3 covers 11 residues. Study-level findings and limits: For most subjects, TCR beta sequences were reported to predict HLA-A and HLA-B alleles with accuracy.

This clone was counted a few times. What it recognizes is unknown. Sequencing was performed on PBMCs. This chain links TRBV6-6 with TRBJ2-7, with D hard to call. This sequence was found in a man aged 30-40 years in good health and CMV-seropositive. This CDR3 is CASSYRFEQYF. The CDR3 DNA reads TGTGCCAGCAGTTACCGGTTCGAGCAGTACTTC.